This T cell receptor (beta chain) emerged from a study of graft-versus-host responses after intestinal transplantation. Whole-study findings and limits: High graft-versus-host to host-versus-graft clonal ratios were seen in allografts of patients with graft-donor T cell macrochimerism. Recipient bone marrow held GvH clones, some seen earlier in ileum or blood. Peak circulating GvH clone levels were associated with early post-transplant HvG declines.

Comments on this clone: Its antigen remains unidentified.

Sequencing was performed with immunoSEQ multiplex PCR; in TCRdb, only in-frame clones are kept and a portion is missing. This sample yields more than 50,000 clones, of which under 95% are seen a single time; approximately 2.7% belongs to the top ten. Germline loops: CDR1 LNHDA, CDR2 SQIVND (reference sequence). V shed 6 bases and J 6 bases; nucleotides not matched to a gene: 4. The CDR3 is 15 amino acids. The source of this sequence is a human patient who received an intestinal transplant, so some T cells may come from the graft donor. The chain combines TRBV19 with TRBJ2-1; 14 bases map to TRBD2. The starting material was PBMCs, obtained about 120 days after intestinal transplantation. The CDR3 nucleotides read TGTGCCAGTAGCCGACTAGCGGGGGGGGTCAATGAGCAGTTCTTC. It translates to CASSRLAGGVNEQFF. Full variable domain (missing parts from reference TRBV19 and TRBJ2-1): DGGITQSPKYLFRKEGQNVTLSCEQNLNHDAMYWYRQDPGQGLRLIYYSQIVNDFQKGDIAEGYSVSREKKESFPLTVTSAQKNPTAFYLCASSRLAGGVNEQFFGPGTRLTVL.